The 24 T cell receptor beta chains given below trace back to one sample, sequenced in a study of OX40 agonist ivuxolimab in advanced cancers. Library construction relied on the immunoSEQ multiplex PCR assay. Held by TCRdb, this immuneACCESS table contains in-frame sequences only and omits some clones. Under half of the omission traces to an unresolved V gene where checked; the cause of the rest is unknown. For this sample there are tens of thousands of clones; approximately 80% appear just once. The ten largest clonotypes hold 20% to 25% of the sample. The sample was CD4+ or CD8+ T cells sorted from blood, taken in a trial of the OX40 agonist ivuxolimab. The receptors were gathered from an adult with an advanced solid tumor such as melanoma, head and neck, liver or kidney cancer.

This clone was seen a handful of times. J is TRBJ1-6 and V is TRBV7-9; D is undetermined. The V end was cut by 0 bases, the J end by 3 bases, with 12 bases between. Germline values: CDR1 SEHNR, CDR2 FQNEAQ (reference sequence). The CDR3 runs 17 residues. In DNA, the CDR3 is TGTGCCAGCAGCTTAGCTGCTGCAGGCTTCTATAATTCACCCCTCCACTTT. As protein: CASSLAAAGFYNSPLHF.

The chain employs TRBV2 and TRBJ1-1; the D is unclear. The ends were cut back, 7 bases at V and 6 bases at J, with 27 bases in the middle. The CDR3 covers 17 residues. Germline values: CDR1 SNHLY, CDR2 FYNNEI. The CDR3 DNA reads TGTGCCAGCAACGCGGGAGGGCTAGGGATGTGGGGATCTGAAGCTTTCTTT. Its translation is CASNAGGLGMWGSEAFF.

The CDR3 DNA reads TGTGCCAGCAGCCGCGGGGGGGTAGGAAGACCCTACGAGCAGTACGTC. This sequence encodes CASSRGGVGRPYEQYV. The chain uses TRBV7-6 and TRBJ2-7; 9 positions match TRBD2. Germline trimming cut 5 bases from V and 2 bases from J; bases unmatched to any gene: 10. The CDR3 consists of 16 residues. The germline CDR1 and CDR2 sequences are SGHVS and FNYEAQ.

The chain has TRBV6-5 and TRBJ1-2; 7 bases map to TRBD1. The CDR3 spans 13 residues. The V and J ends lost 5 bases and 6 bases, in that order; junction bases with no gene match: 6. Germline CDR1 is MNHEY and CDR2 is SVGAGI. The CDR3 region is CASSRRDSDGYTF. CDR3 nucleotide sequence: TGTGCCAGCAGTCGCCGGGACAGCGATGGCTACACCTTC.

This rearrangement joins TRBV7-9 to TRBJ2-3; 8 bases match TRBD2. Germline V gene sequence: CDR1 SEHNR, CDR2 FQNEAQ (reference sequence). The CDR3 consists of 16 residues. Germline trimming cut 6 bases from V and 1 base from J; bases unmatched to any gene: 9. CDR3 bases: TGTGCCAGCAGTCGTACCTCGGGGGGGGGCACAGATACGCAGTATTTT. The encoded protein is CASSRTSGGGTDTQYF. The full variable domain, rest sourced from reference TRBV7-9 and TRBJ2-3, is DTGVSQNPRHKITKRGQNVTFRCDPISEHNRLYWYRQTLGQGPEFLTYFQNEAQLEKSRLLSDRFSAERPKGSFSTLEIQRTEQGDSAMYLCASSRTSGGGTDTQYFGPGTRLTVL.

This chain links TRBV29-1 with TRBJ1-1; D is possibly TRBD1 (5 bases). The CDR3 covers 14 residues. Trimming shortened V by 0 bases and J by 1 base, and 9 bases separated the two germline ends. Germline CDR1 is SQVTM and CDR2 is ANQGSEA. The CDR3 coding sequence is TGCAGCGTTGAAGATCGACAGCCGAACACTGAAGCTTTCTTT. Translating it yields CSVEDRQPNTEAFF.

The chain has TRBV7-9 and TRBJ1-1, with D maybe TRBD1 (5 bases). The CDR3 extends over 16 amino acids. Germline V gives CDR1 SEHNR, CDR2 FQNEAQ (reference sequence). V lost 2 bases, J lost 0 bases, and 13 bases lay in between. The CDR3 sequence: CASSLTGIFMNTEAFF. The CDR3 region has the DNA TGTGCCAGCAGCTTAACAGGCATTTTCATGAACACTGAAGCTTTCTTT. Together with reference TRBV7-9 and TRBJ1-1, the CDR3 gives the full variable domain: DTGVSQNPRHKITKRGQNVTFRCDPISEHNRLYWYRQTLGQGPEFLTYFQNEAQLEKSRLLSDRFSAERPKGSFSTLEIQRTEQGDSAMYLCASSLTGIFMNTEAFFGQGTRLTVV.

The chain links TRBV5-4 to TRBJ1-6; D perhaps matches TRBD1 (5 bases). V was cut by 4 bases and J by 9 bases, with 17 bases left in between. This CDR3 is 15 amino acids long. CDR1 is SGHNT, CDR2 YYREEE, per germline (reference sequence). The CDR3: CASSQDTGWASPLHF. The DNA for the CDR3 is TGTGCCAGCAGCCAAGATACAGGATGGGCTTCACCCCTCCACTTT.

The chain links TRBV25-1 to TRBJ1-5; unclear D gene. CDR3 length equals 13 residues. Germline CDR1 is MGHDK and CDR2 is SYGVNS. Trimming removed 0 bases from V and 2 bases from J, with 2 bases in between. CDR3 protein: CASSEYGNQPQHF. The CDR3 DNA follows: TGTGCCAGCAGTGAATACGGCAATCAGCCCCAGCATTTT.

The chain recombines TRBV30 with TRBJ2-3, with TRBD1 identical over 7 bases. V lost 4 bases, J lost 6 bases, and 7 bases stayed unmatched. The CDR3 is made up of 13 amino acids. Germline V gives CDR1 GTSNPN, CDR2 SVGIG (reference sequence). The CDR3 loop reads CAWKRGHYDTQYF. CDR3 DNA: TGTGCCTGGAAAAGGGGGCATTACGATACGCAGTATTTT. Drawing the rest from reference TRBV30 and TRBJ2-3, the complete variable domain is SQTIHQWPATLVQPVGSPLSLECTVEGTSNPNLYWYRQAAGRGLQLLFYSVGIGQISSEVPQNLSASRPQDRQFILSSKKLLLSDSGFYLCAWKRGHYDTQYFGPGTRLTVL.

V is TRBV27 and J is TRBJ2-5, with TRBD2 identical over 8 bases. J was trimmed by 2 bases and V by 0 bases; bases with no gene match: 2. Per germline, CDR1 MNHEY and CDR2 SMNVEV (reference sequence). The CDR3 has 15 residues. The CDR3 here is CASSLSRGGQETQYF. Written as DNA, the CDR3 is TGTGCCAGCAGTTTATCGCGCGGGGGGCAAGAGACCCAGTACTTC.

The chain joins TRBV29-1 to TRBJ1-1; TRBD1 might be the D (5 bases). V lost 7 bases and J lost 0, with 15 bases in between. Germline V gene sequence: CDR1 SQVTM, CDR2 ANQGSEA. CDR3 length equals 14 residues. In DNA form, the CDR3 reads TGCAGCGGAGAGCGACAGACCATGAACACTGAAGCTTTCTTT. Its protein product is CSGERQTMNTEAFF.

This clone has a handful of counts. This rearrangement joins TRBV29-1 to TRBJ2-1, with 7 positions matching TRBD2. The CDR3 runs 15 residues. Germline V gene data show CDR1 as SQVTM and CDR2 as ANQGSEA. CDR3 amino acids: CTTRGGRGVDNEQFF. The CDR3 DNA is TGCACCACTCGGGGAGGGCGCGGGGTGGACAATGAGCAGTTCTTC.

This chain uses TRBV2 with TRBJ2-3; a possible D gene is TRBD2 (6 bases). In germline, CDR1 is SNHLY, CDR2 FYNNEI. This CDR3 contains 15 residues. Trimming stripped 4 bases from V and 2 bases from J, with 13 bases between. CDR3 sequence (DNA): TGTGCCAGCAGTGTGGGCGGGGCCATCACAGATACGCAGTATTTT. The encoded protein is CASSVGGAITDTQYF.

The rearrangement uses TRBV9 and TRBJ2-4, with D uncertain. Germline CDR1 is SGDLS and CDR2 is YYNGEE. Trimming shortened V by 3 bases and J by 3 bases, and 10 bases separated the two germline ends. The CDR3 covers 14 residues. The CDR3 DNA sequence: TGTGCCAGCAGCGCAGGAGAGGTCAAAAACATTCAGTACTTC. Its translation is CASSAGEVKNIQYF.

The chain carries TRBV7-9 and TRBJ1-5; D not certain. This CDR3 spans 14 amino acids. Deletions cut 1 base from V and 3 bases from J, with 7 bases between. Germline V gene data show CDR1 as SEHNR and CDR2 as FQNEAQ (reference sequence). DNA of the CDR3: TGTGCCAGCAGCTTAGACAGCCCCAATCAGCCCCAGCATTTT. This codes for CASSLDSPNQPQHF.

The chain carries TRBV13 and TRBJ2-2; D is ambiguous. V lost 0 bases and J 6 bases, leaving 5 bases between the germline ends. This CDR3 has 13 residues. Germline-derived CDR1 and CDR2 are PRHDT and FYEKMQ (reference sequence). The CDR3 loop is CASSLGDPGELFF. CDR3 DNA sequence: TGTGCCAGCAGCTTAGGGGATCCCGGGGAGCTGTTTTTT.

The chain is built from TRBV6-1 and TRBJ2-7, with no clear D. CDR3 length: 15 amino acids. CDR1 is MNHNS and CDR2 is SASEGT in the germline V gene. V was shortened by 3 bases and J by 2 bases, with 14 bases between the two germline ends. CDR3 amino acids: CASSDKAGNTYEQYF. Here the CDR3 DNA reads TGTGCCAGCAGTGACAAAGCAGGTAATACCTACGAGCAGTACTTC.

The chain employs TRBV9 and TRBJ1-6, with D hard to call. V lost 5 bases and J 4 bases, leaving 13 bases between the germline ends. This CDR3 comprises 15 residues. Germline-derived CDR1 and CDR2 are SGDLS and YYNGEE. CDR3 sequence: CASREGGSYNSPLHF. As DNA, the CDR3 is TGTGCCAGCAGAGAGGGTGGGAGTTATAATTCACCCCTCCACTTT. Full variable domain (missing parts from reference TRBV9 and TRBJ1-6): DSGVTQTPKHLITATGQRVTLRCSPRSGDLSVYWYQQSLDQGLQFLIQYYNGEERAKGNILERFSAQQFPDLHSELNLSSLELGDSALYFCASREGGSYNSPLHFGNGTRLTVT.

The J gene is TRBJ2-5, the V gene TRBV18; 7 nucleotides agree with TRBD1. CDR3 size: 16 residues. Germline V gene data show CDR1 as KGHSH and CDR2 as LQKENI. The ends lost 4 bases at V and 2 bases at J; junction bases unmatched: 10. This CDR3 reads CASSLGRDRRQETQYF. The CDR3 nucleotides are TGTGCCAGCTCACTGGGAAGGGACAGAAGACAAGAGACCCAGTACTTC.

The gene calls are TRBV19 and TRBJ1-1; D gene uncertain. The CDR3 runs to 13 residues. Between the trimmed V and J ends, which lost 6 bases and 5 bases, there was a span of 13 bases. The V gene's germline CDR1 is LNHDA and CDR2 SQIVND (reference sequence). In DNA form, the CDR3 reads TGTGCCAGTAGATCGGGTTCGGAAACTGAAGCTTTCTTT. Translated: CASRSGSETEAFF.

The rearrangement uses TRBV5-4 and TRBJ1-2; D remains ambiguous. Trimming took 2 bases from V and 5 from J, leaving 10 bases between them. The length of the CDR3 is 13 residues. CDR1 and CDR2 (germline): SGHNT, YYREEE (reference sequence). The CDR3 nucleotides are TGTGCCAGCAGCTTCTCATCGGGGTATGGCTACACCTTC. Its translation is CASSFSSGYGYTF.

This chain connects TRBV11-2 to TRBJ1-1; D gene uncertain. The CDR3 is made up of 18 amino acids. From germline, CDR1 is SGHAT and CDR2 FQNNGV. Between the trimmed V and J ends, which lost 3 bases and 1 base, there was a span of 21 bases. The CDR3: CASSFQRGAVTKNTEAFF. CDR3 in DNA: TGTGCCAGCAGCTTTCAGAGAGGAGCAGTTACAAAGAACACTGAAGCTTTCTTT.

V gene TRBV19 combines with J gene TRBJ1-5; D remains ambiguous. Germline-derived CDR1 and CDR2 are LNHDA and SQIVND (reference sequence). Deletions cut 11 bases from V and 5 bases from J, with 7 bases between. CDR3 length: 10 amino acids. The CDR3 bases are TGTGCCGTGACCGATCAGCCCCAGCATTTT. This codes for CAVTDQPQHF. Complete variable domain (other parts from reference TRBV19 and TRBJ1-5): DGGITQSPKYLFRKEGQNVTLSCEQNLNHDAMYWYRQDPGQGLRLIYYSQIVNDFQKGDIAEGYSVSREKKESFPLTVTSAQKNPTAFYLCAVTDQPQHFGDGTRLSIL.